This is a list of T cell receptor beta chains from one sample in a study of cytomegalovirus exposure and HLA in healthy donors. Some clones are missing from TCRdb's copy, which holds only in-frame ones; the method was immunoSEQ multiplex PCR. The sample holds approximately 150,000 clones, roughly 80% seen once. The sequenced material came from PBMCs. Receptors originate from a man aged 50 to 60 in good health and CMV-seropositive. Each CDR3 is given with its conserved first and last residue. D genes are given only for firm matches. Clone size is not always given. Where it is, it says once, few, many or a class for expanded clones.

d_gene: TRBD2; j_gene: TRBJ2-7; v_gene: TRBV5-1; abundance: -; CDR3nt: TGCGCCAGCAGCTTGGGCGGGGGGGCCTCCTACGAGCAGTACTTC; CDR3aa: CASSLGGGASYEQYF
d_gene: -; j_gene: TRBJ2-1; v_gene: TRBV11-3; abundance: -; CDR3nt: TGTGCCAGCAGCTTACGAGGGAGAAACAATGAGCAGTTCTTC; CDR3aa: CASSLRGRNNEQFF
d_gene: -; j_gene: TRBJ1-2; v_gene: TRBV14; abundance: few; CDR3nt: TGTGCCAGCAGCCCTAGGTTACAGGGAAATGGCTACACCTTC; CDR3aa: CASSPRLQGNGYTF
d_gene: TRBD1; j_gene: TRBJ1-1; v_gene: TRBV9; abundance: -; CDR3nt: TGTGCCAGCAGCGTCGCAGGGGGGATGAACACTGAAGCTTTCTTT; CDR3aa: CASSVAGGMNTEAFF
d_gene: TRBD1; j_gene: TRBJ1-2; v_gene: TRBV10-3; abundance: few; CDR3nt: TGTGCCACTACGGACAGGGTAGCCTATGGCTACACCTTC; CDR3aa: CATTDRVAYGYTF
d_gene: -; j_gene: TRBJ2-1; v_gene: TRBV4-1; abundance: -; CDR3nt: TGCGCCAGCAGCCAAGATCGGCAGGGTGCCTACAATGAGCAGTTCTTC; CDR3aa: CASSQDRQGAYNEQFF
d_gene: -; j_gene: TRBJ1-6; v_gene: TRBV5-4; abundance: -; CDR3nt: TGTGCCAGCAGCTTGGGTCGGACAGTTGAGTCACCCCTCCACTTT; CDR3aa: CASSLGRTVESPLHF
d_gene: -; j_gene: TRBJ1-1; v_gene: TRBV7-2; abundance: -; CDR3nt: TGTGCCAGCAGCTCCACCGGGACTGAAGCTTTCTTT; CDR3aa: CASSSTGTEAFF
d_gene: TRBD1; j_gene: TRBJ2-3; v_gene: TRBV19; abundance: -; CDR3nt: TGTGCCAGTAGTGGACAGGGGGGGTGGTTCACAGATACGCAGTATTTT; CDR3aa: CASSGQGGWFTDTQYF
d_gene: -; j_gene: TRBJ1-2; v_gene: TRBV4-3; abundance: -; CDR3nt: TGCGCCAGCAGCCAAGATCTAACGAGAGCTAACTATGGCTACACCTTC; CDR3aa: CASSQDLTRANYGYTF
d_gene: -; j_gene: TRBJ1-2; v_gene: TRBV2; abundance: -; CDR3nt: TGTGCCAGCAGTCTCAGACAAGCCTGGCAAGGCTACACCTTC; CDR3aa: CASSLRQAWQGYTF
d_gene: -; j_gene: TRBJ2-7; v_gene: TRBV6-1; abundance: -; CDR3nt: TGTGCCAGCAGGGTAGAGTACGAGCAGTACTTC; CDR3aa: CASRVEYEQYF
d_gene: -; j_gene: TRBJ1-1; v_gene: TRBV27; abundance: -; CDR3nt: TGTGCCAGCAGTTCCTTCGGGGGGGGACACACTGAAGCTTTCTTT; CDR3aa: CASSSFGGGHTEAFF
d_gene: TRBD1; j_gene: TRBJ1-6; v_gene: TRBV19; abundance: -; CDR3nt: TGTGCCAGTAGTATGCGGGGACAGGGGGTATCTTCACCCCTCCACTTT; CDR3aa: CASSMRGQGVSSPLHF
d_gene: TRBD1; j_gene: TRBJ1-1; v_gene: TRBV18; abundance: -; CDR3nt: TGCGCCAGCTCACCAACGAGTCAGGGGGCAGGTGGGAACACTGAAGCTTTCTTT; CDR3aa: CASSPTSQGAGGNTEAFF
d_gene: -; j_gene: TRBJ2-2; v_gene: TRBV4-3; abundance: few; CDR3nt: TGCGCCAGCAGCCAAGGCTACAACACCGGGGAGCTGTTTTTT; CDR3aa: CASSQGYNTGELFF
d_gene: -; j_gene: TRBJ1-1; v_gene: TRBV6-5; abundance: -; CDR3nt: TGTGCCAGCAGTCTCGCCGGGGAGAGAAGTGAAGCTTTCTTT; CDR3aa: CASSLAGERSEAFF
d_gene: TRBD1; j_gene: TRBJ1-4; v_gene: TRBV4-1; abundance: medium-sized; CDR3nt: TGCGCCAGCAGCCAAGGACAGGGGGCAGGCGTAGGAAAACTGTTTTTT; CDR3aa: CASSQGQGAGVGKLFF
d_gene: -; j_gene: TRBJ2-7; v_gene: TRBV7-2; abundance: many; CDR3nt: TGTGCCAGCAGCTTAAAGGAGAAAGGGGCTCCATGGTACTTC; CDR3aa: CASSLKEKGAPWYF
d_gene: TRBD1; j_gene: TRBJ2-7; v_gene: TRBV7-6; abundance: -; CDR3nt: TGTGCCAGCAGCGAGGGCTTATTAAAGGACAGGGGCCACGAGCAGTACTTC; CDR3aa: CASSEGLLKDRGHEQYF
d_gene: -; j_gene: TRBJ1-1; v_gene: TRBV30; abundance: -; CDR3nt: TGTGCCTGGAGTGTAGACAGATATAACACTGAAGCTTTCTTT; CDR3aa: CAWSVDRYNTEAFF
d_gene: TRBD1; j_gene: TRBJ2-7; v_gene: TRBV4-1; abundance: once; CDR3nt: TGCGCCAGCAGCCAAGATACAGGGGGCCGAGCGGAGCAGTACTTC; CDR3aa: CASSQDTGGRAEQYF
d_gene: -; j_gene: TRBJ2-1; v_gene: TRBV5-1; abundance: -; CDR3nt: TGCGCCAGCAGCTTGGGTGCGGGAACCTTAACCTACAATGAGCAGTTCTTC; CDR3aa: CASSLGAGTLTYNEQFF
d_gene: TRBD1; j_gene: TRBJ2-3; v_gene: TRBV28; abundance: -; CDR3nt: TGTGCCAGCAGTTTATCTCAGGGGGCAGGAGATACGCAGTATTTT; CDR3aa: CASSLSQGAGDTQYF
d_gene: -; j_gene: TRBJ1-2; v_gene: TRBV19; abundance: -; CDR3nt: TGTGCCAGTAGTATCATAGCGGGCTCTGGCTACACCTTC; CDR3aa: CASSIIAGSGYTF
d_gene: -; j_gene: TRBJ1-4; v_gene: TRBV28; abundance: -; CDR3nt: TGTGCCAGCAGAGCGGCGGTACCTAATGAAAAACTGTTTTTT; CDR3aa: CASRAAVPNEKLFF
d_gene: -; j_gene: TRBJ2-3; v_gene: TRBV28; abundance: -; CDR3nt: TGTGCCAGCAGTTACCCTAGGCGGGGGCACACAGATACGCAGTATTTT; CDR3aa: CASSYPRRGHTDTQYF
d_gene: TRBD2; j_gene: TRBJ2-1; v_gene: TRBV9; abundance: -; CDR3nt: TGTGCCAGCAGCCCAAGACTAGCGGGGGGGCCGGATGAGCAGTTCTTC; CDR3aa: CASSPRLAGGPDEQFF
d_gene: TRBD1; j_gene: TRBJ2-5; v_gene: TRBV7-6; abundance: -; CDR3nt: TGTGCCAGCAGCGATACCGGTACAGGGGGCTTGGGGTCCCAGTACTTC; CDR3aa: CASSDTGTGGLGSQYF
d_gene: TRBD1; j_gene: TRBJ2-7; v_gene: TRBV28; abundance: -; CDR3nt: TGTGCCAGCTGGGACAGGCGCGAGCAGTACTTC; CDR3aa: CASWDRREQYF
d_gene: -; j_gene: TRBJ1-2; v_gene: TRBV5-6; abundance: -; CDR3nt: TGTGCCAGCACCCAAATTGGCCGGAGTAACTATGGCTACACCTTC; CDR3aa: CASTQIGRSNYGYTF
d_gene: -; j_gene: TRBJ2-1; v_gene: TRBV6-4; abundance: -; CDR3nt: TGTGCCAGCAGTGCTGGGGGGTCTTTCTCCTCCTACAATGAGCAGTTCTTC; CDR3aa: CASSAGGSFSSYNEQFF
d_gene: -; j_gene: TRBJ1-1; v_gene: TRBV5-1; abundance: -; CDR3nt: TGCGCCAGCAGCTTGGACCGGAGGAACACTGAAGCTTTCTTT; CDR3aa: CASSLDRRNTEAFF
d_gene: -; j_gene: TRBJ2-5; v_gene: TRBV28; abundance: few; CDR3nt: TGTGCCAGCACCCCTCCGGAAGGGGCGAGGGAGACCCAGTACTTC; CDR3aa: CASTPPEGARETQYF
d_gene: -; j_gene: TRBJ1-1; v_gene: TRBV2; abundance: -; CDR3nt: TGTGCCAGCAGTGTGGGAGAGGGCACTGAAGCTTTCTTT; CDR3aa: CASSVGEGTEAFF
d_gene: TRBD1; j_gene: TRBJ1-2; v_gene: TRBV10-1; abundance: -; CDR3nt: TGCGCCAGCAGTGAGTCTGGAAGACAGGGGGCGCTTGTCGAGGAGGGCTACACCTTC; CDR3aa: CASSESGRQGALVEEGYTF
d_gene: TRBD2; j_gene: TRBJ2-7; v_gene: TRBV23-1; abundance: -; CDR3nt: TGCGCCAGCAGTCAAGGGGAGGGGATCCCCTCCTACGAGCAGTACTTC; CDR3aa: CASSQGEGIPSYEQYF
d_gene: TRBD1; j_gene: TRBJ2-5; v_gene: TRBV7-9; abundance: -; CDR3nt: TGTGCCAGCAGCTTAGCAACAGGGGAGGAGACCCAGTACTTC; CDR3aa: CASSLATGEETQYF
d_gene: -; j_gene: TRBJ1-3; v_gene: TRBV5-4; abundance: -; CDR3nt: TGTGCCAGCAGCCTGGACGGTCAACCCACGATCTCTGGAAACACCATATATTTT; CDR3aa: CASSLDGQPTISGNTIYF
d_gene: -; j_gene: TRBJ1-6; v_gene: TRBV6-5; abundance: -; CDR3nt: TGTGCCATCGGGACTTATAATTCACCCCTCCACTTT; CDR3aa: CAIGTYNSPLHF
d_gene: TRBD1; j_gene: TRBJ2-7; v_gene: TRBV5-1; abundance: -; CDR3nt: TGCGCCAGCAGCTTAGGGACAGGGGGCAACGAGCAGTACTTC; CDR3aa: CASSLGTGGNEQYF
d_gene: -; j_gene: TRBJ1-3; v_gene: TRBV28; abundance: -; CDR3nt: TGTGCCAGCAGTTTATCAGGGTATACTGGAAACACCATATATTTT; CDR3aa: CASSLSGYTGNTIYF
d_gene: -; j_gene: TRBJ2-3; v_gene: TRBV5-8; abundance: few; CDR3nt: TGTGCCAGCAGCCAGGGGGCAGCGGGGGGAGGCACAGATACGCAGTATTTT; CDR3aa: CASSQGAAGGGTDTQYF
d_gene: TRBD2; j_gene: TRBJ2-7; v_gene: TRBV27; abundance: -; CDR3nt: TGTGCCAGCAGTTTATTCCTAGCGGGAGGTTTCTACGAGCAGTACTTC; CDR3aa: CASSLFLAGGFYEQYF
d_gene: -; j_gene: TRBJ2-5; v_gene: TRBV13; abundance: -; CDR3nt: TGTGCCAGCAGCTCGACTGGATCTCGACAAGAGACCCAGTACTTC; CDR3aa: CASSSTGSRQETQYF
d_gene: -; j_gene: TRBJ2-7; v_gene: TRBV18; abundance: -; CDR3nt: TGTGCCAGCTCACCCCTAAGGGGCTCCTACGAGCAGTACTTC; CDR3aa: CASSPLRGSYEQYF
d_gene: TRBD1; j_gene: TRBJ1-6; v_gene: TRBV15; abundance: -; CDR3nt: TGTGCCACCAGCAGGGACAGGGGAGCATCTTCACCCCTCCACTTT; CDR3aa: CATSRDRGASSPLHF
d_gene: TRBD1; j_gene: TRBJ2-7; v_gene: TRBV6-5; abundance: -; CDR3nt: TGTGCCAGCAGTTACCGGTGGGACAGGGGCTACGAGCAGTACTTC; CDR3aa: CASSYRWDRGYEQYF
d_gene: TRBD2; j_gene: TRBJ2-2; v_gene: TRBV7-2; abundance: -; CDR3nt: TGTGCCAGCACCACCAGGGGACTAGCGGGAGGAGCCACCGGGGAGCTGTTTTTT; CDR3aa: CASTTRGLAGGATGELFF
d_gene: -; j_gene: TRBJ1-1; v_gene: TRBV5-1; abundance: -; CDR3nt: TGCGCCAGCAGCTTAAGCGACAGAAAAGACACTGAAGCTTTCTTT; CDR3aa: CASSLSDRKDTEAFF
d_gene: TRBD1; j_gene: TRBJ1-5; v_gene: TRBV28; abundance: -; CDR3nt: TGTGCCAGCATTGCGGACAGGGCCGGGCCCCAGCATTTT; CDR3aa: CASIADRAGPQHF
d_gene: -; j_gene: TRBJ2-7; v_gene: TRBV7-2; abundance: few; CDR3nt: TGTGCCAGCAGCTCGACAGGTCCCTCCTACGAGCAGTACTTC; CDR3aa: CASSSTGPSYEQYF
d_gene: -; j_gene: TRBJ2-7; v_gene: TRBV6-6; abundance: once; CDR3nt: TGTGCCAGCAGTTACCCGGGTAACGAGCAGTACTTC; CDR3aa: CASSYPGNEQYF